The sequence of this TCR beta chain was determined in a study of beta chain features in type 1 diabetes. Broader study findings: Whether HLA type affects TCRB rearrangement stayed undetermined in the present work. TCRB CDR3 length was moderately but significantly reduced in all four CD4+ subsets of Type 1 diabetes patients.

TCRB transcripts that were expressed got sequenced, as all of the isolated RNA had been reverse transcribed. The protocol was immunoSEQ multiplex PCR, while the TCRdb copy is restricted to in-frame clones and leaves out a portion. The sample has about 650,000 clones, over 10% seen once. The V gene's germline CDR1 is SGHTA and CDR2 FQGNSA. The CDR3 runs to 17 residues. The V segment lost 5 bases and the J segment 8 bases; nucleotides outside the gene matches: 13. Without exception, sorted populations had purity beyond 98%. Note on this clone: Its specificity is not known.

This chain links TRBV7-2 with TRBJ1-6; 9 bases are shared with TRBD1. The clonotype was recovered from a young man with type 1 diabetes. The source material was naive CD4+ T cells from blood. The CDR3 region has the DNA TGTGCCAGCAGCCCCCAAACCTCGACAGGGGGTTATTCACCCCTCCACTTT. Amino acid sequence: CASSPQTSTGGYSPLHF.